The 5 T cell receptor beta chains reported below all come from one sample, sequenced in a study of T-cell memory formation after mild COVID-19. One entry per CDR3 protein results from TCRdb running MiXCR on the 5' RACE reads. The data show about 200,000 distinct CDR3 sequences, over 9.5% seen once. The specimen sequenced was PBMCs or a T cell subset sorted from them (not recorded which). The receptors shown here come from a man between 18 and 35 years old who had mild COVID-19 (a few samples of this study predate the infection). Cell type and time point are not known.

The chain is built from TRBV6-2 or TRBV6-3 and TRBJ2-1; 13 nucleotides line up with TRBD2. Losses at the gene ends were 6 bases for V and 7 bases for J; bases not matched to a gene: 18. Germline V gene sequence: CDR1 MNHEY, CDR2 SVGEGT. The CDR3 loop spans 19 amino acids. For the CDR3, the DNA is TGTGCCAGCAGACCGGGACAGGGGCGCTCGGGACTAGCGGGGAATGAGCAGTTCTTC. Translated: CASRPGQGRSGLAGNEQFF.

V is TRBV15 and J is TRBJ2-3, with no clear D. Per the germline V gene, CDR1 is LNHNV and CDR2 is YYDKDF (reference sequence). There are 14 residues in the CDR3. V was clipped by 0 bases and J by 4 bases, with 8 bases between them. The CDR3 bases are TGTGCCACCAGCAGAGATCTAGGTGCAGATACGCAGTATTTT. Amino acid sequence: CATSRDLGADTQYF.

This clonotype was observed a handful of times. The chain recombines TRBV7-9 with TRBJ1-2, with D perhaps TRBD1 (5 bases). This CDR3 region has 15 residues. CDR1 SEHNR and CDR2 FQNEAQ come from the germline V gene (reference sequence). Trimming removed 3 bases from V and 7 bases from J, with 18 bases in between. CDR3 sequence reads: CASSFWRVGRGGYTF. For the CDR3, the DNA is TGTGCCAGCAGCTTTTGGCGCGTCGGGAGGGGTGGCTACACCTTC.

This clonotype was seen a few times. The genes are TRBV12-3 or TRBV12-4 and TRBJ2-3, with D hard to call. The CDR3 covers 12 residues. Between the trimmed V and J ends, which lost 2 bases and 8 bases, there was a span of 8 bases. The CDR3: CASSLPPSTQYF. In DNA, the CDR3 is TGTGCCAGCAGTTTACCCCCCAGTACGCAGTATTTT.

The rearrangement joins TRBV2 to TRBJ1-1; D is possibly TRBD1 (5 bases). Germline V CDR1 and CDR2: SNHLY, FYNNEI. This CDR3 has 14 amino acids. The ends were cut back, 7 bases at V and 0 bases at J, with 12 bases in the middle. The CDR3 loop reads CASKDGTVNTEAFF. CDR3 sequence (DNA): TGTGCCAGCAAAGACGGGACGGTGAACACTGAAGCTTTCTTT.